What follows is one TCR beta chain and its context. This specimen belongs to a study of blood T cell repertoires in COVID-19. Trimming removed 5 bases at V and 7 bases at J, with 8 bases between. The CDR3 spans 11 residues. Sequenced by immunoSEQ multiplex PCR; TCRdb stores in-frame clones only, minus some. The table lists approximately 48,000 clones, 85% to 90% of them singletons. V gene TRBV12-3 or TRBV12-4 combines with J gene TRBJ2-5; D remains ambiguous. The clonotype comes from a man between 60 and 75 years old with acute or convalescent COVID-19. Sequences were obtained from peripheral blood. CDR3 DNA sequence: TGTGCCAGCAGTCCCAGTTTGACCCAGTACTTC. It translates to CASSPSLTQYF.